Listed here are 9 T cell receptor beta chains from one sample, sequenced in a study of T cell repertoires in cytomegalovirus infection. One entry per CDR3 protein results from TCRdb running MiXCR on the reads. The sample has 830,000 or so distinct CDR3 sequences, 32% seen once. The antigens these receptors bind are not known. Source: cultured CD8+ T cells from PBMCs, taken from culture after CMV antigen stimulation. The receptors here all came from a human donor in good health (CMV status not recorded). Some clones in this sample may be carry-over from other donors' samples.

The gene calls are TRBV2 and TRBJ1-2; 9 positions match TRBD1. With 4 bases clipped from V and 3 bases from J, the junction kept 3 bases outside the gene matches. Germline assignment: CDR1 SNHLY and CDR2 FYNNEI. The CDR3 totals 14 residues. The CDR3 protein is CASSVDRGDYGYTF. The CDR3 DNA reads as TGTGCCAGCAGTGTGGACAGGGGTGACTATGGCTACACCTTC.

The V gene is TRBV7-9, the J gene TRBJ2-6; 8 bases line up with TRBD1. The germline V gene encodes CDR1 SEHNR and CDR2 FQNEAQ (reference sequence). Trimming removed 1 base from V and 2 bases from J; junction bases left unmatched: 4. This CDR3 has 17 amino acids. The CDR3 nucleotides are TGTGCCAGCAGCTTAGGGGACAGGTTGCCTGGGGCCAACGTCCTGACTTTC. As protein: CASSLGDRLPGANVLTF.

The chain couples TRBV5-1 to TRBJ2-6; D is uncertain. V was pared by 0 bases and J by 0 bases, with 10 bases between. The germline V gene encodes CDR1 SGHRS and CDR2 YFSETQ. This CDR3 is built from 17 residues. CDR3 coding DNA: TGCGCCAGCAGCTTGGCCCGGGTGCGCTCTGGGGCCAACGTCCTGACTTTC. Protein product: CASSLARVRSGANVLTF.

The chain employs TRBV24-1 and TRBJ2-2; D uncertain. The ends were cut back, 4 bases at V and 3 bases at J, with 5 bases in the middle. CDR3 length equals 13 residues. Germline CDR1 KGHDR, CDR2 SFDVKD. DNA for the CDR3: TGTGCCACCAGTGACAAGTACACCGGGGAGCTGTTTTTT. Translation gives CATSDKYTGELFF.

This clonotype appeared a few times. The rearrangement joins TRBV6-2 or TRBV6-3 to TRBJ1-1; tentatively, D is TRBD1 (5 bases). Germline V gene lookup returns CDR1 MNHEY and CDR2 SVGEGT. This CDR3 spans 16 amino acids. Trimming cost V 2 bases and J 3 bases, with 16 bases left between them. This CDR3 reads CASSYKRGERDTEAFF. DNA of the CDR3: TGTGCCAGCAGTTACAAAAGAGGGGAGAGGGACACTGAAGCTTTCTTT.

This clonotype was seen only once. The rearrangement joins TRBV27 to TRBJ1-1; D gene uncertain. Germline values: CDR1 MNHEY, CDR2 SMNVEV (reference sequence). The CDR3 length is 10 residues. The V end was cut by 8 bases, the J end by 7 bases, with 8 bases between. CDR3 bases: TGTGCCAGCGGCCCGGATGAAGCTTTCTTT. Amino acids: CASGPDEAFF.

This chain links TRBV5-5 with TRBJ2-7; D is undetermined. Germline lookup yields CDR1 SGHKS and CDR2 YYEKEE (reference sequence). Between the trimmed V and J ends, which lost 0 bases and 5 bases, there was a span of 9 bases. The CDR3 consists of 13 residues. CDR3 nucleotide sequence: TGTGCCAGCAGCTTGGAGCTGTACGACGAGCAGTACTTC. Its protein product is CASSLELYDEQYF.

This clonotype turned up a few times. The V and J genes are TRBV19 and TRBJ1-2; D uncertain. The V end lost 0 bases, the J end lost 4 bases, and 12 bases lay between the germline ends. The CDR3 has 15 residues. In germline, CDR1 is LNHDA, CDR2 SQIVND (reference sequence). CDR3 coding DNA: TGTGCCAGTAGTATAGATGAGCACATGTCCTATGGCTACACCTTC. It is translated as CASSIDEHMSYGYTF.

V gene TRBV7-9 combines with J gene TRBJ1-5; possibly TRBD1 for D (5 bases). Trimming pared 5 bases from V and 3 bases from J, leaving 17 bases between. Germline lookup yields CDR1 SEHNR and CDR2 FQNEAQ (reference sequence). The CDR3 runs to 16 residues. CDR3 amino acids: CASSPPGVGLNQPQHF. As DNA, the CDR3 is TGTGCCAGCAGCCCCCCGGGGGTTGGGCTCAATCAGCCCCAGCATTTT. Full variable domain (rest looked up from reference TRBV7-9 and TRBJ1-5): DTGVSQNPRHKITKRGQNVTFRCDPISEHNRLYWYRQTLGQGPEFLTYFQNEAQLEKSRLLSDRFSAERPKGSFSTLEIQRTEQGDSAMYLCASSPPGVGLNQPQHFGDGTRLSIL.